The clone carrying this T cell receptor beta chain was counted at least ten times. There are 17 residues in the CDR3. CDR1 is DFQATT and CDR2 is SNEGSKA in the germline V gene (reference sequence). V lost 4 bases to trimming and J lost 0 bases, with 21 bases between them. These data belong to a study of molecular identifiers for immune sequencing clone quantification. MiXCR, run by TCRdb on the PCR reads, gives a single entry per CDR3 protein. Of around 470,000 distinct CDR3 sequences listed, 20% to 25% are singletons. Sequencing was done on a sample of naive CD8+ T cells from blood, with Jurkat cell RNA spiked in. Documented subset: FACS-sorted CD8+CD4-CCR7+CD45RA+ naive T cells. The chain links TRBV20-1 to TRBJ1-1; D gene unclear. The receptor comes from a human donor in good health. Some libraries in this study had Jurkat cell RNA spiked in. The CDR3 coding sequence is TGCAGTGCTAATGCCAGAGGGCTACGTACCCTGAACACTGAAGCTTTCTTT. Amino acid sequence: CSANARGLRTLNTEAFF.